These 21 T cell receptor beta chains share one sample of origin, sequenced in a study of cytomegalovirus exposure and HLA in healthy donors. The PCR had 60 Vbeta and 13 Jbeta primers. This table comes from immunoSEQ multiplex PCR, and its TCRdb copy is limited to in-frame clones, with some not included. The sample records 150,000 to 200,000 clones, over 65% being singletons. What was sequenced was PBMCs. Source of these receptors: a middle-aged woman in good health and CMV-seropositive.

This clone was counted between two and nine times. The chain recombines TRBV7-2 with TRBJ2-1; 12 bases are shared with TRBD2. The CDR3 is made up of 16 amino acids. Germline V gives CDR1 SGHTA, CDR2 FQGNSA. With 2 bases clipped from V and 9 bases from J, the junction kept 8 bases outside the gene matches. The DNA of the CDR3 is TGTGCCAGCAGCTTATGGTCTAGCGGGGGGGCCAGTGAGCAGTTCTTC. Its translation: CASSLWSSGGASEQFF.

CDR3: CASSLRLGQGVNTEAFF. CDR3 nucleotide sequence: TGTGCCAGCAGCTTACGGTTGGGGCAGGGCGTGAACACTGAAGCTTTCTTT. The chain carries TRBV7-9 and TRBJ1-1, with D possibly TRBD1 on 5 matching bases. With 2 bases removed from V and 0 bases from J, the gap between germline ends came to 16 bases. Germline loops: CDR1 SEHNR, CDR2 FQNEAQ (reference sequence). The CDR3 runs 17 residues.

This chain uses TRBV4-2 with TRBJ1-2; TRBD1 is a possible D gene (5 bases). The germline V and J ends were trimmed by 0 bases and 8 bases, with 13 bases remaining between them. This CDR3 is 14 amino acids long. The germline V gene encodes CDR1 LGHNA and CDR2 YNFKEQ. CDR3 region: CASSQEVGGRGYTF. CDR3 in DNA: TGTGCCAGCAGCCAAGAGGTTGGGGGGAGGGGCTACACCTTC.

This sequence joins TRBV21-1 and TRBJ2-7; TRBD2 was called by the table and not checked on the DNA. TRBV21-1 is a listed pseudogene. The CDR3 is 14 amino acids. CDR3 protein: CASSNGLRSYEQYF. The DNA of the CDR3 is TGTGCCAGCAGCAACGGACTGAGGTCCTACGAGCAGTACTTC.

The genes are TRBV27 and TRBJ1-1; the D gene is possibly TRBD1 (5 bases). V gave up 2 bases and J gave up 0 bases, with 7 bases separating them. Germline CDR1 is MNHEY and CDR2 is SMNVEV (reference sequence). The CDR3 is 14 residues long. The CDR3 DNA is TGTGCCAGCAGTTTAGCAGGGATGAACACTGAAGCTTTCTTT. The encoded protein is CASSLAGMNTEAFF.

The table lists this clone with a count of one. This chain connects TRBV5-1 to TRBJ2-7, with D possibly matching TRBD2 (6 bases). From germline, CDR1 is SGHRS and CDR2 YFSETQ. This CDR3 is 18 amino acids long. The V gene lost 2 bases and the J gene lost 5 bases, with 26 bases spanning the gap. This chain's CDR3 is CASSLTGSKTGVRNEQYF. DNA for the CDR3: TGCGCCAGCAGCTTAACGGGGAGCAAAACGGGAGTTAGGAACGAGCAGTACTTC.

This clone occurred a few times. The chain links TRBV7-2 to TRBJ2-7; 7 bases agree with TRBD2. Germline CDR1 SGHTA, CDR2 FQGNSA. The CDR3 loop spans 15 amino acids. The junction had 7 bases not matched to a gene; V was cut back by 2 bases and J by 3 bases. CDR3: CASSLSGASNYEQYF. The CDR3 bases are TGTGCCAGCAGCTTAAGCGGGGCTTCTAACTACGAGCAGTACTTC.

This clone was detected once. The V call is TRBV5-5, the J call TRBJ2-2; the match to TRBD2 covers 13 bases. V lost 4 bases, J lost 3 bases, and 9 bases stayed unmatched. Germline CDR1 is SGHKS and CDR2 is YYEKEE (reference sequence). CDR3 length: 18 residues. The DNA for the CDR3 is TGTGCCAGCAGCGGCCGGACTAGCGGGAGATTGGACACCGGGGAGCTGTTTTTT. It is translated as CASSGRTSGRLDTGELFF.

J is TRBJ2-3 and V is TRBV2; 12 bases are shared with TRBD2. Trimming removed 6 bases from V and 4 bases from J; junction bases left unmatched: 8. CDR3 length equals 16 residues. The germline gives CDR1 SNHLY, CDR2 FYNNEI. CDR3 region: CASSRLTSGSSDTQYF. The CDR3 DNA follows: TGTGCCAGCAGCCGCCTGACTAGCGGGAGCTCAGATACGCAGTATTTT.

As for this clone: Germline and junction disagree at one end, which may indicate a read error. The chain is built from TRBV9 and TRBJ1-1; possible D gene TRBD1, 5 bases. The CDR3 runs to 14 residues. The germline CDR1 and CDR2 sequences are SGDLS and YYNGEE. In nucleotides, the CDR3 is TGTGCCAGCAGCGTAAGTCCAGGGTCCACTGGAGCTTTCTTT. Translation gives CASSVSPGSTGAFF.

V and J are TRBV5-1 and TRBJ2-7, with 9 bases matching TRBD1. Unmatched junction bases numbered 4, after V lost 0 bases and J lost 3 bases. The CDR3 contains 15 residues. CDR1 SGHRS and CDR2 YFSETQ come from the germline V gene. The CDR3 DNA is TGCGCCAGCAGCTTGGGACAGGGGGGGGGCTACGAGCAGTACTTC. Amino acid sequence: CASSLGQGGGYEQYF. Drawing the rest from reference TRBV5-1 and TRBJ2-7, the complete variable domain is KAGVTQTPRYLIKTRGQQVTLSCSPISGHRSVSWYQQTPGQGLQFLFEYFSETQRNKGNFPGRFSGRQFSNSRSEMNVSTLELGDSALYLCASSLGQGGGYEQYFGPGTRLTVT.

The chain uses TRBV28 and TRBJ2-3, with D maybe TRBD2 (5 bases). The germline CDR1 and CDR2 sequences are MDHEN and SYDVKM. The germline V and J ends were trimmed by 2 bases and 0 bases, with 9 bases remaining between them. The length of the CDR3 is 15 residues. The CDR3: CASSLPQRSTDTQYF. The CDR3 coding sequence is TGTGCCAGCAGTTTACCCCAGCGGAGCACAGATACGCAGTATTTT.

This clone came up once. This chain joins TRBV9 and TRBJ2-7, with TRBD1 as a possible D gene (6 bases). The CDR3 loop spans 14 amino acids. Germline CDR1 SGDLS, CDR2 YYNGEE. Trimming took 5 bases from V and 0 from J, leaving 12 bases between them. CDR3 DNA sequence: TGTGCCAGCAGTGGACAGCCGACCTCCTACGAGCAGTACTTC. Its translation is CASSGQPTSYEQYF. Full variable domain (outside the CDR3, taken from reference TRBV9 and TRBJ2-7): DSGVTQTPKHLITATGQRVTLRCSPRSGDLSVYWYQQSLDQGLQFLIQYYNGEERAKGNILERFSAQQFPDLHSELNLSSLELGDSALYFCASSGQPTSYEQYFGPGTRLTVT.

This clone was observed a few times. The gene calls are TRBV5-1 and TRBJ1-1; the D gene is possibly TRBD1 (5 bases). Trimming cost V 4 bases and J 8 bases, with 9 bases left between them. This CDR3 comprises 11 residues. Germline-derived CDR1 and CDR2 are SGHRS and YFSETQ. The CDR3 DNA sequence: TGCGCCAGCAGCGACGGGGGGGAAGCTTTCTTT. It codes for CASSDGGEAFF.

J is TRBJ2-7 and V is TRBV15, with D possibly being TRBD1 (5 bases). Germline lookup yields CDR1 LNHNV and CDR2 YYDKDF (reference sequence). The ends were cut back, 0 bases at V and 7 bases at J, with 13 bases in the middle. CDR3 size: 14 residues. CDR3 sequence: CATSRDTAGQEQYF. The CDR3 DNA reads as TGTGCCACCAGCAGAGATACGGCAGGGCAAGAGCAGTACTTC.

This chain uses TRBV11-2 with TRBJ2-7; 7 positions match TRBD1. Germline trimming cut 5 bases from V and 5 bases from J; bases unmatched to any gene: 9. The germline V gene encodes CDR1 SGHAT and CDR2 FQNNGV. The CDR3 extends over 14 amino acids. DNA for the CDR3: TGTGCCAGCAGCAGCCGACAGGGACACCACGAGCAGTACTTC. This gives the protein CASSSRQGHHEQYF.

This clone was seen a handful of times. This chain uses TRBV6-1 with TRBJ1-2, with 8 bases lining up with TRBD1. Germline values: CDR1 MNHNS, CDR2 SASEGT. Germline trimming cut 7 bases from V and 6 bases from J; bases unmatched to any gene: 10. The CDR3 has 14 residues. CDR3 nucleotide sequence: TGTGCCAGCACCAAATCAGGGGGCTGGAATGGCTACACCTTC. Protein: CASTKSGGWNGYTF.

The rearrangement uses TRBV9 and TRBJ2-7; D is undetermined. The CDR3 totals 15 residues. Trimming pared 2 bases from V and 4 bases from J, leaving 16 bases between. Germline loops: CDR1 SGDLS, CDR2 YYNGEE. For the CDR3, the DNA is TGTGCCAGCAGCGTTTTGGCCGCCACCCTGTACGAGCAGTACTTC. Amino acid sequence: CASSVLAATLYEQYF.

The V gene is TRBV7-9, the J gene TRBJ2-3, with TRBD1 as a possible D gene (6 bases). The V gene's germline CDR1 is SEHNR and CDR2 FQNEAQ (reference sequence). Trimming shortened V by 5 bases and J by 1 base, and 10 bases separated the two germline ends. The CDR3 totals 14 residues. This chain's CDR3 is CASSRSGGTDTQYF. CDR3 bases: TGTGCCAGCAGCCGGTCAGGGGGCACAGATACGCAGTATTTT.

The chain links TRBV7-8 to TRBJ1-6; 7 positions match TRBD1. The CDR3 extends over 13 amino acids. Trimming at V came to 5 bases and at J to 8 bases, leaving 3 bases not matched to a gene. The germline V gene encodes CDR1 SGHVS and CDR2 FQNEAQ. Written as DNA, the CDR3 is TGTGCCAGCAGCCGAGACAGGGATTCACCCCTCCACTTT. Encoded protein: CASSRDRDSPLHF.

The chain carries TRBV19 and TRBJ2-1; the match to TRBD2 covers 12 bases. The germline gives CDR1 LNHDA, CDR2 SQIVND (reference sequence). The length of the CDR3 is 16 residues. Losses at the gene ends were 3 bases for V and 9 bases for J; bases not matched to a gene: 9. DNA of the CDR3: TGTGCCAGTAGTATGGAACTAGCGGGGGGATTTCGTGAGCAGTTCTTC. It codes for CASSMELAGGFREQFF.